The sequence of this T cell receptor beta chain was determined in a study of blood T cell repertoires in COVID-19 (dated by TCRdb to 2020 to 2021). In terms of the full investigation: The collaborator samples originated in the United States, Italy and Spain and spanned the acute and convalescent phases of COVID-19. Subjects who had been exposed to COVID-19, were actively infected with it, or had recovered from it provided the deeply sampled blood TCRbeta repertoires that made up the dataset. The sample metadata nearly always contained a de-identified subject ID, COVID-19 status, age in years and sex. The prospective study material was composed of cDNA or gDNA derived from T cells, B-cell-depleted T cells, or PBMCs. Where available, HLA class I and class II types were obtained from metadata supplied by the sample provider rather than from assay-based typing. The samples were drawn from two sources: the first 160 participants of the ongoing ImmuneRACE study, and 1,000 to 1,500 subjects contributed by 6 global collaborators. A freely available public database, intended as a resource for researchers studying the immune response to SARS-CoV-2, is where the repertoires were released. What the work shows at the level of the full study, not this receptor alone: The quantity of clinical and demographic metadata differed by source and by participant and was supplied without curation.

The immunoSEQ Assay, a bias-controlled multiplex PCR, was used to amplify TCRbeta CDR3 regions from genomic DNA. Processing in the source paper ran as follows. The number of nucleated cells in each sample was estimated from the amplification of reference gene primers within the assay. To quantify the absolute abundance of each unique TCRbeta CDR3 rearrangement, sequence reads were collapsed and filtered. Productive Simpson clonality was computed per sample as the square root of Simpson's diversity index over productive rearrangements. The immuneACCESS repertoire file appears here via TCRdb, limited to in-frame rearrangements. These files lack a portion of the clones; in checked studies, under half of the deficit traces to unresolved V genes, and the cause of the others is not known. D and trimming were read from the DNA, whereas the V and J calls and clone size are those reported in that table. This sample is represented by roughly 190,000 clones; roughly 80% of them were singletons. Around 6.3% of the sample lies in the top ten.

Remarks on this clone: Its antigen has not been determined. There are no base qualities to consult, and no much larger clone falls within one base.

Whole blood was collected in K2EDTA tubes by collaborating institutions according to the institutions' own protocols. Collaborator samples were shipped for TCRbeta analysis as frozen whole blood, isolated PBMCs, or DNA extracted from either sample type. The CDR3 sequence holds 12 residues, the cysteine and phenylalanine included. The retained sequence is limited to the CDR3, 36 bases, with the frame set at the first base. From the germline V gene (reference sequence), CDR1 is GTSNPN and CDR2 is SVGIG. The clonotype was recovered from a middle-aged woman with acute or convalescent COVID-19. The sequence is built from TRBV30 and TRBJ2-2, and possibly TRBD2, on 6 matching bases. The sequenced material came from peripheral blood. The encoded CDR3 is CGSAAGNGELFF. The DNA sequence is TGTGGCTCGGCGGCGGGAAACGGGGAGCTGTTTTTT.